The rows below give T cell receptor beta chains drawn from one sample of a study of radiotherapy plus CTLA-4 blockade in lung cancer. Repertoires were generated with immunoSEQ multiplex PCR, while TCRdb's copy carries only in-frame clones and drops some. The sample records 90,000 or so clones, about 80% being singletons. The specimen comprised peripheral blood, sampled from a patient treated with radiotherapy plus ipilimumab. The receptor set was obtained from a human donor with non-small cell lung cancer who had stable disease on radiotherapy plus ipilimumab. Both conserved end residues are part of each CDR3. D genes are given only for firm matches. Size tells how often a clone was seen (once, few, many) or the class of an expanded clone, and some rows leave it out.

NA,TRBV21-1,TRBJ1-5,NA,CASSGLGQVSSQPQHF,TGTGCCAGCAGCGGCCTCGGACAGGTTTCGAGTCAGCCCCAGCATTTT
NA,TRBV28,TRBJ2-3,NA,CASSIQGGGTDTQYF,TGTGCCAGCAGTATACAGGGGGGAGGGACAGATACGCAGTATTTT
NA,TRBV6-6,TRBJ1-6,NA,CASSYSQENSPLHF,TGTGCCAGCAGTTACAGCCAGGAGAATTCACCCCTCCACTTT
NA,TRBV5-5,TRBJ1-2,NA,CASSLETGPNYGYTF,TGTGCCAGCAGCCTAGAAACAGGACCCAACTATGGCTACACCTTC
NA,TRBV29-1,TRBJ1-2,NA,CSVAAANYGYTF,TGCAGCGTTGCGGCAGCTAACTATGGCTACACCTTC
TRBD1,TRBV7-9,TRBJ1-1,NA,CASTTGQPKGEAFF,TGTGCCAGCACCACGGGACAGCCGAAGGGTGAAGCTTTCTTT
NA,TRBV18,TRBJ2-3,once,CASSPNLRDTQYF,TGTGCCAGCTCACCTAACCTCCGAGATACGCAGTATTTT
NA,TRBV5-1,TRBJ1-4,few,CASSIDRINEKLFF,TGCGCCAGCAGCATCGACAGGATTAATGAAAAACTGTTTTTT
NA,TRBV29-1,TRBJ2-3,NA,CSVRRASTSTDTQYF,TGCAGCGTTCGCAGGGCTTCTACTAGCACAGATACGCAGTATTTT
NA,TRBV10-1,TRBJ2-3,once,CASSESDRFRTDTQYF,TGCGCCAGCAGTGAGTCAGATCGATTTCGCACAGATACGCAGTATTTT
NA,TRBV21-1,TRBJ1-2,NA,CASSFWGDGYTF,TGTGCCAGCAGCTTTTGGGGTGATGGCTACACCTTC
NA,TRBV18,TRBJ1-2,NA,CASSPGPNYGYTF,TGTGCCAGCTCACCGGGACCGAACTATGGCTACACCTTC
NA,TRBV30,TRBJ2-1,NA,CAHVGAFYNEQFF,TGTGCACACGTGGGGGCTTTCTACAATGAGCAGTTCTTC
NA,TRBV5-1,TRBJ2-3,NA,CASKQGASTDTQYF,TGCGCCAGCAAACAGGGAGCAAGCACAGATACGCAGTATTTT
NA,TRBV14,TRBJ1-6,NA,CASSPLRGSSYNSPLHF,TGTGCCAGCAGCCCCCTCAGGGGAAGCTCCTATAATTCACCCCTCCACTTT
TRBD1,TRBV27,TRBJ2-3,NA,CASRSRTGGRADTQYF,TGTGCCAGCAGAAGCCGGACAGGAGGCCGGGCAGATACGCAGTATTTT
NA,TRBV28,TRBJ1-4,few,CASRSAAGGRDWLFF,TGTGCCAGCAGAAGCGCGGCAGGAGGAAGAGATTGGCTGTTTTTT
NA,TRBV29-1,TRBJ1-1,NA,CSVEQGSAEAFF,TGCAGCGTTGAACAGGGGAGCGCTGAAGCTTTCTTT
TRBD2,TRBV9,TRBJ2-7,once,CASSSSRTSGSSHEQYF,TGTGCCAGCAGCTCCAGCCGGACTAGCGGGAGTTCCCACGAGCAGTACTTC
TRBD1,TRBV5-1,TRBJ2-1,NA,CASSLAGQSYNEQFF,TGCGCCAGCAGCTTGGCGGGACAGTCTTACAATGAGCAGTTCTTC
NA,TRBV2,TRBJ2-6,once,CASSQGHSGANVLTF,TGTGCCAGCAGTCAGGGCCACTCTGGGGCCAACGTCCTGACTTTC
NA,TRBV28,TRBJ1-1,NA,CASVIRGYTEAFF,TGTGCCAGTGTAATAAGAGGGTACACTGAAGCTTTCTTT
NA,TRBV6-6,TRBJ2-7,NA,CASSYSTRASEQYF,TGTGCCAGCAGTTACTCGACTAGGGCGAGCGAGCAGTACTTC
TRBD2,TRBV10-3,TRBJ2-7,NA,CAISDRVRGLAGGPTYEQYF,TGTGCCATCAGTGACCGTGTCCGCGGGCTAGCGGGAGGTCCAACCTACGAGCAGTACTTC
NA,TRBV6-1,TRBJ1-2,NA,CASNVRDQVGGYTF,TGTGCCAGCAACGTGAGGGACCAGGTCGGTGGCTACACCTTC
NA,TRBV5-1,TRBJ1-6,NA,CATSKGQENSPLHF,TGCGCCACCTCTAAGGGACAAGAAAATTCACCCCTCCACTTT
TRBD1,TRBV6-1,TRBJ1-5,NA,CASSQGGRQPQHF,TGTGCCAGCAGCCAGGGGGGCCGTCAGCCCCAGCATTTT
TRBD1,TRBV7-9,TRBJ1-4,NA,CASSLRSTGGSEKLFF,TGTGCCAGCAGCTTAAGGTCTACAGGGGGCAGTGAAAAACTGTTTTTT
TRBD1,TRBV5-5,TRBJ2-5,NA,CASSWGQFQETQYF,TGTGCCAGCAGCTGGGGACAGTTCCAAGAGACCCAGTACTTC
NA,TRBV5-6,TRBJ1-3,NA,CASSSGVTRGNTIYF,TGTGCCAGCAGCTCGGGGGTGACTAGGGGAAACACCATATATTTT
NA,TRBV7-2,TRBJ1-1,NA,CASTNRGQGKVGTEAFF,TGTGCCAGCACCAATCGGGGGCAGGGTAAAGTAGGGACTGAAGCTTTCTTT
NA,TRBV6-5,TRBJ2-7,NA,CASTGQGLSHEQYF,TGTGCCAGCACCGGACAAGGCCTGTCCCACGAGCAGTACTTC
NA,TRBV5-1,TRBJ2-7,NA,CASSLEAGRRVSYEQYF,TGCGCCAGCAGCTTGGAGGCGGGACGGAGGGTCTCCTACGAGCAGTACTTC
NA,TRBV7-9,TRBJ1-4,few,CASVEARGQGLYEKLFF,TGTGCCAGCGTCGAAGCCCGAGGGCAGGGGTTATATGAAAAACTGTTTTTT
TRBD2,TRBV27,TRBJ2-3,NA,CASRPSGRRDTQYF,TGTGCCAGCAGGCCTAGCGGGAGGAGGGATACGCAGTATTTT
TRBD1,TRBV5-1,TRBJ2-7,once,CASSFGTGSYEQYF,TGCGCCAGCAGCTTCGGGACAGGGTCCTACGAGCAGTACTTC
TRBD1,TRBV19,TRBJ1-5,NA,CASSIGTGHQPQHF,TGTGCCAGTAGTATAGGGACAGGTCATCAGCCCCAGCATTTT
NA,TRBV25-1,TRBJ2-5,NA,CASSEGRGVLQETQYF,TGTGCCAGCAGTGAAGGCAGGGGGGTACTCCAAGAGACCCAGTACTTC
NA,TRBV25-1,TRBJ2-7,NA,CASSEPNRGGRYEQYF,TGTGCCAGCAGTGAGCCAAACAGGGGAGGGAGATACGAGCAGTACTTC
TRBD2,TRBV7-6,TRBJ2-1,NA,CASSLADLAGVGEQFF,TGTGCCAGCAGCTTAGCCGACCTAGCGGGGGTGGGCGAGCAGTTCTTC
TRBD1,TRBV6-5,TRBJ2-7,NA,CASSHGRDRAYEQYF,TGTGCCAGCAGTCACGGCCGGGACAGGGCGTACGAGCAGTACTTC
NA,TRBV19,TRBJ2-7,few,CASSIHSYEQYF,TGTGCCAGTAGTATACACAGCTACGAGCAGTACTTC
TRBD1,TRBV19,TRBJ2-7,few,CASSLPGRTGTAEQYF,TGTGCCAGTAGTCTCCCGGGGAGGACAGGGACGGCGGAGCAGTACTTC
NA,TRBV7-2,TRBJ1-2,NA,CASSLSGTADNGYTF,TGTGCCAGCAGCTTAAGCGGCACGGCGGATAATGGCTACACCTTC
NA,TRBV7-3,TRBJ2-6,once,CASTRAGANVLTF,TGTGCCAGCACGCGGGCTGGGGCCAACGTCCTGACTTTC